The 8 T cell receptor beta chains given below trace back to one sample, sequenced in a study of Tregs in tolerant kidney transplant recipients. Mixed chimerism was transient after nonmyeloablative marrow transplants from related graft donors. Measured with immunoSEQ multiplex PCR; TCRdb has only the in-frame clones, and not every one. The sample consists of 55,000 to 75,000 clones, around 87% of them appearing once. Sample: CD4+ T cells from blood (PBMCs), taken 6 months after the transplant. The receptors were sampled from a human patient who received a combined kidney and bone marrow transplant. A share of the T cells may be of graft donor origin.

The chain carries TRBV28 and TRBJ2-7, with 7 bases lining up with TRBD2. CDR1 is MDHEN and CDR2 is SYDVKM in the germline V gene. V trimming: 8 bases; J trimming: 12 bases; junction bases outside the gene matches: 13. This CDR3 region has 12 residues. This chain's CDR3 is CASSLQRGPGYF. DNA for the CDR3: TGTGCCAGCTCACTTCAGCGGGGACCTGGGTACTTC.

CDR3 residues: CASSQEEVVFSGNIQYF. The CDR3 nucleotides are TGTGCCAGCAGCCAAGAAGAGGTGGTGTTTTCCGGAAACATTCAGTACTTC. The genes are TRBV4-2 and TRBJ2-4; D remains unclear. Trimming removed 0 bases from V and 6 bases from J, with 18 bases in between. Germline V gene sequence: CDR1 LGHNA, CDR2 YNFKEQ. This CDR3 has 17 amino acids.

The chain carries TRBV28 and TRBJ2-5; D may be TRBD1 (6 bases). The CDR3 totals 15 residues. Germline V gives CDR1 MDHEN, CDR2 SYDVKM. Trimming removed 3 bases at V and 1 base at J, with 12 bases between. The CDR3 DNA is TGTGCCAGCAGTTTTATCCGGGACACCCAAGAGACCCAGTACTTC. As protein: CASSFIRDTQETQYF. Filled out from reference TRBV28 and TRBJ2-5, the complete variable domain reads DVKVTQSSRYLVKRTGEKVFLECVQDMDHENMFWYRQDPGLGLRLIYFSYDVKMKEKGDIPEGYSVSREKKERFSLILESASTNQTSMYLCASSFIRDTQETQYFGPGTRLLVL.

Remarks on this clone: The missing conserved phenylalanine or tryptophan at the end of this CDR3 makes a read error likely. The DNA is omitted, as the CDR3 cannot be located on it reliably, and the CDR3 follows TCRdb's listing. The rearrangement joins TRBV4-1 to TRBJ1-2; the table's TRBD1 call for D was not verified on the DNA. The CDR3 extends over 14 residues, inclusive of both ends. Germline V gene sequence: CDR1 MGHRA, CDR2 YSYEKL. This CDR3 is CASSQGGDRGLRDL.

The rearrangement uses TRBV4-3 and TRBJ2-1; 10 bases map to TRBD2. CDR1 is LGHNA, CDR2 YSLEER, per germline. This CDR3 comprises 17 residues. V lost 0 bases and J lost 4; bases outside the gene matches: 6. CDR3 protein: CASSQERTSGLYNEQFF. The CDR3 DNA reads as TGCGCCAGCAGCCAAGAGAGGACTAGCGGTCTATACAATGAGCAGTTCTTC.

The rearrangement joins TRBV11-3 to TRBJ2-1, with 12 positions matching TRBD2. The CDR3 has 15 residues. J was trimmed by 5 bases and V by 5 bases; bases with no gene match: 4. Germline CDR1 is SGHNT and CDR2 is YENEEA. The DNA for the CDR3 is TGTGCCAGCAGCCTTCTAGCGGGAGGGGACAATGAGCAGTTCTTC. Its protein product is CASSLLAGGDNEQFF.

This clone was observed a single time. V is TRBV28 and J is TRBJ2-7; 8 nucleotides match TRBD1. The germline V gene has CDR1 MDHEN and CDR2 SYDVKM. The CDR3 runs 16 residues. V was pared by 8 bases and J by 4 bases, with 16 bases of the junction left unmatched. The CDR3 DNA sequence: TGTGCCAGCCGGGACAGGATCTTTCGGGGGAAGTACGAGCAGTACTTC. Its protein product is CASRDRIFRGKYEQYF.

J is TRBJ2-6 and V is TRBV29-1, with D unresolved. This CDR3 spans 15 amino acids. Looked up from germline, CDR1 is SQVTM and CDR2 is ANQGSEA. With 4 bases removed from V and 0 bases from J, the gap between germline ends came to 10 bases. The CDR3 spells CSVVDGYSGANVLTF. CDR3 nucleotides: TGCAGCGTTGTTGACGGGTACTCTGGGGCCAACGTCCTGACTTTC.